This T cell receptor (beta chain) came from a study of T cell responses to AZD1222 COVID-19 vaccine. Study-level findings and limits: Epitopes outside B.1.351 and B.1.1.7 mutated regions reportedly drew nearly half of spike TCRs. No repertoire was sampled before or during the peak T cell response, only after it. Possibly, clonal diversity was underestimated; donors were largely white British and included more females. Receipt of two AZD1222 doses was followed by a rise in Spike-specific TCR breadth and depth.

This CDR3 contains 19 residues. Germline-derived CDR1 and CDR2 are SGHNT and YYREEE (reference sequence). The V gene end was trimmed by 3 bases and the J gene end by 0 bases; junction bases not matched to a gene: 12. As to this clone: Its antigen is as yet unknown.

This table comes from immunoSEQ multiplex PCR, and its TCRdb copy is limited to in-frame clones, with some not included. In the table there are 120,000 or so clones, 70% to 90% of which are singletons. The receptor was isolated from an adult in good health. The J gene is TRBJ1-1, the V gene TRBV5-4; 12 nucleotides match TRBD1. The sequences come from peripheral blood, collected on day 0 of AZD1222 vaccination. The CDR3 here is CASSYPGQGAARLNTEAFF. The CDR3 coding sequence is TGTGCCAGCAGCTATCCGGGACAGGGGGCGGCGAGGCTGAACACTGAAGCTTTCTTT.